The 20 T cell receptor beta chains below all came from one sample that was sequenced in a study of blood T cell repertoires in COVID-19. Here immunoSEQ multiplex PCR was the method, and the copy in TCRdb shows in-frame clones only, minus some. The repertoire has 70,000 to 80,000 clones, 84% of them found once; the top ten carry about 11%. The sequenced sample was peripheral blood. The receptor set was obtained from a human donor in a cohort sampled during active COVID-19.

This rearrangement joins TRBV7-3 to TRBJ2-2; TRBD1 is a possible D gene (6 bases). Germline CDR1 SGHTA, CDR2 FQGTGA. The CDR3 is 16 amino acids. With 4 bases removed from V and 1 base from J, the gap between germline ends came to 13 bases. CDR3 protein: CASSSQGPQNTGELFF. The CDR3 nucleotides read TGTGCCAGCAGCTCACAGGGTCCTCAGAACACCGGGGAGCTGTTTTTT.

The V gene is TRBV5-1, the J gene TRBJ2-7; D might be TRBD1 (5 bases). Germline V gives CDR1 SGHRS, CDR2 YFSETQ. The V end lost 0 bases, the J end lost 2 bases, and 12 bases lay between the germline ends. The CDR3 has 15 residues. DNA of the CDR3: TGCGCCAGCAGCTTGGTCCCAGGGTCCCCCTACGAGCAGTACTTC. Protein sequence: CASSLVPGSPYEQYF.

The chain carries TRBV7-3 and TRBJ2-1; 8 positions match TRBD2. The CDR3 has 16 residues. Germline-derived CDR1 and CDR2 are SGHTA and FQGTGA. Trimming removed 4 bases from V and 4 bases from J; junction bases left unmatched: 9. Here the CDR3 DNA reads TGTGCCAGCAGCTCCCTTAATATAGCGGGGTACAATGAGCAGTTCTTC. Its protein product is CASSSLNIAGYNEQFF.

CDR3 protein: CASSYSGHTDTQYF. Written as DNA, the CDR3 is TGTGCCAGCAGTTATTCAGGACACACAGATACGCAGTATTTT. The V and J genes are TRBV6-5 and TRBJ2-3, with D maybe TRBD1 (5 bases). Germline V gene lookup returns CDR1 MNHEY and CDR2 SVGAGI. V lost 3 bases, J lost 2 bases, and 9 bases lay in between. The CDR3 covers 14 residues.

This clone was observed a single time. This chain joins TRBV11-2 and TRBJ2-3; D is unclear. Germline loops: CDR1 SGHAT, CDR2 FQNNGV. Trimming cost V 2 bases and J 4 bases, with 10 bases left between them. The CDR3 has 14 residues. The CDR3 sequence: CASSLSEHSDTQYF. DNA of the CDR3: TGTGCCAGCAGCTTAAGTGAACATTCAGATACGCAGTATTTT.

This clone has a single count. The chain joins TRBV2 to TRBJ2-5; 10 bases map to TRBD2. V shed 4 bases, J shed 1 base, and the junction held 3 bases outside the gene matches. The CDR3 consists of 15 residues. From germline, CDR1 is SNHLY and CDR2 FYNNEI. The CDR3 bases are TGTGCCAGCAGTGTCATAGCGGGAGGCCAAGAGACCCAGTACTTC. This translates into CASSVIAGGQETQYF.

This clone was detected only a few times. The CDR3 DNA is TGTGCCAGCTCACCACCGATCCGGGTAAACGAGCAGTACTTC. It yields the protein CASSPPIRVNEQYF. This chain links TRBV18 with TRBJ2-7; D is ambiguous. The CDR3 length is 14 residues. The ends were cut back, 0 bases at V and 5 bases at J, with 11 bases in the middle. Germline-derived CDR1 and CDR2 are KGHSH and LQKENI.

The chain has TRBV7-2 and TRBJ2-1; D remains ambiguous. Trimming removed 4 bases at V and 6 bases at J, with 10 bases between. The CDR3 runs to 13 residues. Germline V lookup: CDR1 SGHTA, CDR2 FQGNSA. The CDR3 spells CASSSPLPNEQFF. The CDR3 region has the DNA TGTGCCAGCAGCTCCCCTCTCCCCAATGAGCAGTTCTTC.

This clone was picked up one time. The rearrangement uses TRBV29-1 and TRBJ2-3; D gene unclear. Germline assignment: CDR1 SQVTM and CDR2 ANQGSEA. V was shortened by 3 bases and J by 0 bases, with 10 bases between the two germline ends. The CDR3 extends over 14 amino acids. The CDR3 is CSVDGLQSTDTQYF. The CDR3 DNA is TGCAGCGTTGATGGGCTCCAGAGCACAGATACGCAGTATTTT.

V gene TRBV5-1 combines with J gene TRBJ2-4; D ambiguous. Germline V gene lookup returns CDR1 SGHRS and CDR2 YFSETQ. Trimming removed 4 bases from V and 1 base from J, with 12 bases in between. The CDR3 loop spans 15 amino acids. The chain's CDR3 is CASSPDLSAKNIQYF. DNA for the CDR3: TGCGCCAGCAGCCCAGATCTTTCGGCCAAAAACATTCAGTACTTC.

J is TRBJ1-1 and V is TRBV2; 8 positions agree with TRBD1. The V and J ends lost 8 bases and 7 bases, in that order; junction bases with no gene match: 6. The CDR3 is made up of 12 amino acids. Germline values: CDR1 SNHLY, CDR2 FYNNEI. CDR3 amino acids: CASPGQGSEAFF. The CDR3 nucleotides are TGTGCCAGCCCAGGACAGGGCAGTGAAGCTTTCTTT.

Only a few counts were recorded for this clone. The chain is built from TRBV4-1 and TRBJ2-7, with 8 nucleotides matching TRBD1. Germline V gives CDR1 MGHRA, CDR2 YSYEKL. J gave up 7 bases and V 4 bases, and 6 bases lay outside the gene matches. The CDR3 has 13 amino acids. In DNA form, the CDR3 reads TGCGCCAGCAGCCGAGGACAGGGAAGGGAGCAGTACTTC. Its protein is CASSRGQGREQYF.

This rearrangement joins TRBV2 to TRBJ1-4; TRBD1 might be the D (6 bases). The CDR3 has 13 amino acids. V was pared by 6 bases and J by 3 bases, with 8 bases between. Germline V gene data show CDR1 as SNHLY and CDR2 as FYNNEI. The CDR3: CASSRGPNEKLFF. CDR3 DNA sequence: TGTGCCAGCAGCAGGGGTCCTAATGAAAAACTGTTTTTT.

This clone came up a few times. The CDR3 region is CASSVVGTSGRSYNEQFF. The DNA of the CDR3 is TGTGCCAGCAGCGTAGTCGGGACTAGCGGGAGGTCCTACAATGAGCAGTTCTTC. The V gene is TRBV9, the J gene TRBJ2-1, with 15 bases aligning to TRBD2. CDR1 is SGDLS, CDR2 YYNGEE, per germline. J was trimmed by 1 base and V by 0 bases; bases with no gene match: 2. CDR3 size: 18 residues.

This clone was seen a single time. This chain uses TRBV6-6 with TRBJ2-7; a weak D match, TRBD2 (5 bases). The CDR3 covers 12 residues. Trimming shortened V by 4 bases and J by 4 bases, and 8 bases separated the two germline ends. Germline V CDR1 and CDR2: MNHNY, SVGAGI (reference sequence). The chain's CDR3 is CASSFTGYEQYF. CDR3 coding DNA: TGTGCCAGCAGTTTCACGGGGTACGAGCAGTACTTC.

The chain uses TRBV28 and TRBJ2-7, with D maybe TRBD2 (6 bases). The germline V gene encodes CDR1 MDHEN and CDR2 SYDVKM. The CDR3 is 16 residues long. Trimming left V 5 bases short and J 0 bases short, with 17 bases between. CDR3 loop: CASSPSGRTFSYEQYF. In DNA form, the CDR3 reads TGTGCCAGCAGTCCATCGGGGAGGACCTTCTCCTACGAGCAGTACTTC.

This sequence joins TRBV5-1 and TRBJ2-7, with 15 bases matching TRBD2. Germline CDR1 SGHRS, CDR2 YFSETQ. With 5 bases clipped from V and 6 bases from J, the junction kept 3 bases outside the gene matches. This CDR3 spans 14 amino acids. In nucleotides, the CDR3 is TGCGCCAGCAGGGGACTAGCGGGAGGAGGCGAGCAGTACTTC. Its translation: CASRGLAGGGEQYF.

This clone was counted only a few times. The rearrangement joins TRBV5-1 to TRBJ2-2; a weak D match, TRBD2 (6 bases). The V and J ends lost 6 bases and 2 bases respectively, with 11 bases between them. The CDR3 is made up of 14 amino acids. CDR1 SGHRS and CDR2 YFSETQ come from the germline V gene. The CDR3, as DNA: TGCGCCAGCACTCCCGGGACTAACACCGGGGAGCTGTTTTTT. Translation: CASTPGTNTGELFF.

The CDR3 region is CATSDFKNGNEQFF. CDR3 nucleotide sequence: TGTGCCACCAGTGACTTCAAAAACGGCAATGAGCAGTTCTTC. J is TRBJ2-1 and V is TRBV24-1; unclear D gene. CDR3 length: 14 residues. Germline V CDR1 and CDR2: KGHDR, SFDVKD. V was shortened by 4 bases and J by 6 bases, with 12 bases between the two germline ends.

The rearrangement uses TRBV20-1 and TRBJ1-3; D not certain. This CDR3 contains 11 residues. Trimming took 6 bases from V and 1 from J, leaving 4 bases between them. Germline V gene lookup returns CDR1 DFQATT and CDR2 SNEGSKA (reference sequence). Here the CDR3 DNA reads TGCAGTGCGAGGTCTGGAAACACCATATATTTT. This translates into CSARSGNTIYF.